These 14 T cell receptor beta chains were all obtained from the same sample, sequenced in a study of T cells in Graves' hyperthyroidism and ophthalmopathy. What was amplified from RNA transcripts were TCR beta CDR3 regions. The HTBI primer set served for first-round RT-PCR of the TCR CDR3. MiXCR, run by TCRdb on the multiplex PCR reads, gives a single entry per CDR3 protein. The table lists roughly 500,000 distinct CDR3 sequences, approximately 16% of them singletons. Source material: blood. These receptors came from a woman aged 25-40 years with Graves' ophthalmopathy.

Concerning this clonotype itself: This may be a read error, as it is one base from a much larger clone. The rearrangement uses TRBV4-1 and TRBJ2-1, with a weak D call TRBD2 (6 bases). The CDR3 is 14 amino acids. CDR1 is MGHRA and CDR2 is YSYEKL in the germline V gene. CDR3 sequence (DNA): TGCGCCAGCGGAGGGGAAGGGGTATACAATGAGCAGTCCTTC. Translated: CASGGEGVYNEQSF.

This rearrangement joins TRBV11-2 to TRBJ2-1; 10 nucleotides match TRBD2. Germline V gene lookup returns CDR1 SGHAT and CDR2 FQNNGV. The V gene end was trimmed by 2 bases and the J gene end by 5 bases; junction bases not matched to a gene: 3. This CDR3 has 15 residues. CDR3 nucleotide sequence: TGTGCCAGCAGCTTACCTAGCGGGAGACACAATGAGCAGTTCTTC. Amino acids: CASSLPSGRHNEQFF.

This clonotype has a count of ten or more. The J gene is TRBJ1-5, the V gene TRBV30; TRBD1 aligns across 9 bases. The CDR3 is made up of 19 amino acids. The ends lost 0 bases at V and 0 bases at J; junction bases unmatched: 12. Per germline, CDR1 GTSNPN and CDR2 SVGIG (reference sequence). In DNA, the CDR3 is TGTGCCTGGAGTGTGGCTAGGACAGGGGTCGCCTTTAGCAATCAGCCCCAGCATTTT. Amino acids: CAWSVARTGVAFSNQPQHF.

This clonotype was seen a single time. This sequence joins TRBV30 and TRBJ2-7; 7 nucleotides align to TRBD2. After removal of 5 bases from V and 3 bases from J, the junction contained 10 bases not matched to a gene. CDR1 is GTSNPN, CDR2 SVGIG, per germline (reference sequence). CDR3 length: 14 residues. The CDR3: CAWGITSAFYEQYF. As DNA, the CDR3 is TGTGCCTGGGGAATTACTAGCGCCTTCTACGAGCAGTACTTC.

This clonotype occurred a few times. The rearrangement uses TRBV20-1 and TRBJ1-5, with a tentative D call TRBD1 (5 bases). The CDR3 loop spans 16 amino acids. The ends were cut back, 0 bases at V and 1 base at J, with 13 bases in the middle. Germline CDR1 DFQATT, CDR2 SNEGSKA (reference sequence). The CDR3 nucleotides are TGCAGTGCTAGAGATGGGTCCGGGGGGAGCAATCAGCCCCAGCATTTT. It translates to CSARDGSGGSNQPQHF.

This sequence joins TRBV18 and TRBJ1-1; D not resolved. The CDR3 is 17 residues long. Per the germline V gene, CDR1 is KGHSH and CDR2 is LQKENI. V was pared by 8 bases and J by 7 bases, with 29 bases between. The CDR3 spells CASSGSLGNDYRNEAFF. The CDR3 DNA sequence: TGTGCCAGCAGCGGCTCCCTCGGGAATGACTACAGAAATGAAGCTTTCTTT.

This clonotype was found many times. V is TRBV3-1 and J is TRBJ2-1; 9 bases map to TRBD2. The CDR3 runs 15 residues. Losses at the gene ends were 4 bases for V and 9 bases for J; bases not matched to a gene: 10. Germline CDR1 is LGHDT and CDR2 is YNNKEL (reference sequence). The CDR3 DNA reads TGTGCCAGCAGCCGGGGGACTAGCCTCGAAGGTGAGCAGTTCTTC. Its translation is CASSRGTSLEGEQFF.

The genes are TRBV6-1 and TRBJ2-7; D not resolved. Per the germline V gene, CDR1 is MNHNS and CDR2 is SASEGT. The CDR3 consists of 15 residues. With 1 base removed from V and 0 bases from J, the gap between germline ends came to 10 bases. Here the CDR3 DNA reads TGTGCCAGCAGTGAAGAGGCGTGGACCTCCTACGAGCAGTACTTC. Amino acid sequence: CASSEEAWTSYEQYF.

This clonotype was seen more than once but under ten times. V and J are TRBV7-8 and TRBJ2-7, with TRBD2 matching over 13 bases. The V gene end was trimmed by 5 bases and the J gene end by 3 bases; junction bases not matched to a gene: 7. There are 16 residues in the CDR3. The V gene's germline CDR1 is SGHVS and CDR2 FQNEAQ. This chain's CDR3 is CASSLTSGRPYYEQYF. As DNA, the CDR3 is TGTGCCAGCAGCCTGACTAGCGGGAGGCCATACTACGAGCAGTACTTC.

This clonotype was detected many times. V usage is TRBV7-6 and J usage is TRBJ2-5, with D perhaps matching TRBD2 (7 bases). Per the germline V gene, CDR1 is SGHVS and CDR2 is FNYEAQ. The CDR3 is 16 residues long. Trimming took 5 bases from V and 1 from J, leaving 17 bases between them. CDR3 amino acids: CASSRFGRGPQETQYF. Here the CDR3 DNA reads TGTGCCAGCAGCCGTTTCGGGCGGGGGCCCCAAGAGACCCAGTACTTC.

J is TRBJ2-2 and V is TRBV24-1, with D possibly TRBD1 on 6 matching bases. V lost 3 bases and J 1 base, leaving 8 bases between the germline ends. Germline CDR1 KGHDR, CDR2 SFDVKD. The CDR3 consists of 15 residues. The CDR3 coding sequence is TGTGCCACCAGTGATCGGGGACAGAACACCGGGGAGCTGTTTTTT. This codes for CATSDRGQNTGELFF.

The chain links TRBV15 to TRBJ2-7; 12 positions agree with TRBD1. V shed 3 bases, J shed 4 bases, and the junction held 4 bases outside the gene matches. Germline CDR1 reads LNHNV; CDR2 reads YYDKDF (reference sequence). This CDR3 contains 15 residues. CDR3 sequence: CATSRAGQGAYEQYF. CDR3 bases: TGTGCCACCAGCAGGGCGGGACAGGGGGCTTACGAGCAGTACTTC.

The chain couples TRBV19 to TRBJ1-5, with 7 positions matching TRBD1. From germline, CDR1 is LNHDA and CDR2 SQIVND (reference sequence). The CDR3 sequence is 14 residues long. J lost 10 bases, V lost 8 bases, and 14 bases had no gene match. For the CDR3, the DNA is TGTGCCAGTCGTGGGACAGCTACTTTTGGCCCCCAGCATTTT. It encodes CASRGTATFGPQHF.

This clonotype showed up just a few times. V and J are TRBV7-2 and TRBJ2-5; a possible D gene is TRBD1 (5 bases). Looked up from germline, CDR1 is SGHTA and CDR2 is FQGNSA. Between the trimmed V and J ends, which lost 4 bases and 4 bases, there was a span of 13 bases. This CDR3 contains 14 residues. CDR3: CASSWEQTGETQYF. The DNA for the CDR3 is TGTGCCAGCAGCTGGGAACAAACAGGAGAGACCCAGTACTTC.